This TCR beta chain is drawn from a study of cytomegalovirus exposure and HLA in healthy donors. PCR employed 60 Vbeta and 13 Jbeta primers. Sequencing used immunoSEQ multiplex PCR; TCRdb keeps in-frame clones, though not all of them. The table records 150,000 or so clones, 75% to 85% of them present only once. This clone was counted a few times. Sequences were obtained from PBMCs. The TCR sequence derives from a woman aged 40 to 49 in good health and CMV-seropositive.

The CDR3 DNA reads TGTGCCAGCAGGGGGGACAGGGCACCAGGGACCCAGTACTTC. Amino acid sequence: CASRGDRAPGTQYF. The genes are TRBV6-1 and TRBJ2-5; TRBD1 agrees at 9 bases. Trimming cost V 6 bases and J 7 bases; bases outside gene matches: 9. CDR1 and CDR2 from the germline V gene are MNHNS and SASEGT. The CDR3 totals 14 residues.